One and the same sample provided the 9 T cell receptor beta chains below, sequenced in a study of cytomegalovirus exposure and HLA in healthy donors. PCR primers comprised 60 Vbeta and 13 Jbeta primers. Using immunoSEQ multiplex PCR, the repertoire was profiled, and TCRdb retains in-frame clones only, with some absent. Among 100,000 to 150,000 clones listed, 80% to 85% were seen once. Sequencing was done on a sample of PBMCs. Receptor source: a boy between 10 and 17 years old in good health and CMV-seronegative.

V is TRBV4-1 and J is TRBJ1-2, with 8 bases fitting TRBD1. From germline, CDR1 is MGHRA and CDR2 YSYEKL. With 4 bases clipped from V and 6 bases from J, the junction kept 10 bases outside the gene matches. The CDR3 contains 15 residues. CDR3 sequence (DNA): TGCGCCAGCAGCCCGGGGGGACAGGTTGTTCATGGCTACACCTTC. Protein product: CASSPGGQVVHGYTF.

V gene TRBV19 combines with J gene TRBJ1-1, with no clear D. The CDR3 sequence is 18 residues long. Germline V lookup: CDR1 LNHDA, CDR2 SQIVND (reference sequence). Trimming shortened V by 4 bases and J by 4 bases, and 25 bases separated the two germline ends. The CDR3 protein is CASSRGGGRPGRATEAFF. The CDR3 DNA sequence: TGTGCCAGTAGTAGAGGTGGAGGGAGGCCGGGTAGAGCCACTGAAGCTTTCTTT.

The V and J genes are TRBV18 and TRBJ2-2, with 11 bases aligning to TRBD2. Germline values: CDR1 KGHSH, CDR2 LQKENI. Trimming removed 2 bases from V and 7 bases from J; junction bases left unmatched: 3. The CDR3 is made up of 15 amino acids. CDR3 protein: CASSPRTSGFGELFF. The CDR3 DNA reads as TGTGCCAGCTCACCAAGGACTAGCGGGTTCGGGGAGCTGTTTTTT.

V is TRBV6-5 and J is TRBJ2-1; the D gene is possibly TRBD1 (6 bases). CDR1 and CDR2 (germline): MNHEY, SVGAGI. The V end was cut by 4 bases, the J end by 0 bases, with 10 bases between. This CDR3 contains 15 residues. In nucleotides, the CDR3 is TGTGCCAGCAGTTTAGACAGGTACTCCTACAATGAGCAGTTCTTC. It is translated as CASSLDRYSYNEQFF.

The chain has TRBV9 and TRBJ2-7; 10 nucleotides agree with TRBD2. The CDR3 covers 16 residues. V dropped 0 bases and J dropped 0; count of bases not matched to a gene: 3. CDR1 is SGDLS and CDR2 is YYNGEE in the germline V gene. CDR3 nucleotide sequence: TGTGCCAGCAGCGTAGACCCTAGCGGGAGCTCCTACGAGCAGTACTTC. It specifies CASSVDPSGSSYEQYF.

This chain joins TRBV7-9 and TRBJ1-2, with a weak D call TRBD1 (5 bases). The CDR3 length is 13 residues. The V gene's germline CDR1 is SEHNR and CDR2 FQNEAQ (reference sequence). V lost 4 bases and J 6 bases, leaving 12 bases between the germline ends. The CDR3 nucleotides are TGTGCCAGCAGCTCGACTTGGGGGGATGGCTACACCTTC. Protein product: CASSSTWGDGYTF.

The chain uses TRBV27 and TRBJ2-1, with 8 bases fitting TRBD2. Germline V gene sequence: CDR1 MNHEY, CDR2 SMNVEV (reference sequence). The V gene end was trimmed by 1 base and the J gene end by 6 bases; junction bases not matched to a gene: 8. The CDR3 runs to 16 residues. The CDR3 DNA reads TGTGCCAGCAGTTTATTGGGGTCGAGCGGGAGCAATGAGCAGTTCTTC. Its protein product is CASSLLGSSGSNEQFF.

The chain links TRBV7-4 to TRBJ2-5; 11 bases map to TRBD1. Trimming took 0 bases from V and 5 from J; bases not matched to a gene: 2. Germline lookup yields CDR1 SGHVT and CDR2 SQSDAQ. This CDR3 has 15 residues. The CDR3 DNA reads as TGTGCCAGCAGCTTAGCGGACAGGGGGCGGGAGACCCAGTACTTC. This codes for CASSLADRGRETQYF.

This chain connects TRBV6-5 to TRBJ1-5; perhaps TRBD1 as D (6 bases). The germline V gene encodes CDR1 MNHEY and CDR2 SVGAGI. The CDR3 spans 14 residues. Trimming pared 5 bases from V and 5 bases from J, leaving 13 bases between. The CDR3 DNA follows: TGTGCCAGCAGTGGGGGGGCAGGGTATCAGCCCCAGCATTTT. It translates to CASSGGAGYQPQHF.